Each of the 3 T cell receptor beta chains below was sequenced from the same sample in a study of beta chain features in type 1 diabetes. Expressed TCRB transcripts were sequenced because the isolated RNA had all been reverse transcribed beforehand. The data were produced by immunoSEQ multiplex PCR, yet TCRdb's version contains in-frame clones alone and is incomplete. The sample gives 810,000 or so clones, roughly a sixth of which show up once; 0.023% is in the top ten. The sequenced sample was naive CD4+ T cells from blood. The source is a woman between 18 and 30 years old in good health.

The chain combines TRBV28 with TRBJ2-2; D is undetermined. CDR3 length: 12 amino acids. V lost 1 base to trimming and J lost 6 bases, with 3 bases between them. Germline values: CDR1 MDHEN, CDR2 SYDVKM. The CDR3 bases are TGTGCCAGCAGTTTATACTCCGGGGAGCTGTTTTTT. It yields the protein CASSLYSGELFF.

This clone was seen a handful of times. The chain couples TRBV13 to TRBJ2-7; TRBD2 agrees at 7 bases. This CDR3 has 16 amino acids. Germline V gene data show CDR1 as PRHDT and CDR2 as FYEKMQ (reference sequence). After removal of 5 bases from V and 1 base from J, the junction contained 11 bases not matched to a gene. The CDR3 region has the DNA TGTGCCAGCAGCCCCATGGGGCTAGCGGAGTCCTACGAGCAGTACTTC. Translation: CASSPMGLAESYEQYF.

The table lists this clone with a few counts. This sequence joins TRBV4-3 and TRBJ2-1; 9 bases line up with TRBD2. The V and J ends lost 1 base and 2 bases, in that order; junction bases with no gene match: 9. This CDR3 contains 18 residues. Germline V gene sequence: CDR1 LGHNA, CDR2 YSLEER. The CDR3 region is CASSQAPAASGTYNEQFF. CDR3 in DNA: TGCGCCAGCAGCCAAGCACCGGCCGCTAGCGGGACCTACAATGAGCAGTTCTTC.